The source of this T cell receptor beta chain is a study of T cells in Graves' hyperthyroidism and ophthalmopathy. Trimming stripped 3 bases from V and 0 bases from J, with 11 bases between. There are 15 residues in the CDR3. Investigators excluded patients with uncontrolled infection, other autoimmune disease, pregnancy or lactation. Thyroid ultrasound and orbital computed tomography, with clinical symptoms and serum thyroxine and TRAb, informed diagnoses. This clonotype was counted ten times or more. What was amplified from RNA transcripts were TCR beta CDR3 regions. Carried out on the TCR CDR3, a first-round RT-PCR used the HTBI primer set. One entry per CDR3 protein results from TCRdb running MiXCR on the multiplex PCR reads. This table holds about 250,000 distinct CDR3 sequences, about 24% found once.

The TCR originated in a woman aged 40 to 50 with Graves' ophthalmopathy. Sequenced: blood. The chain links TRBV12-3 or TRBV12-4 to TRBJ1-2; no definite D call. CDR3 sequence (DNA): TGTGCCAGCAGTTTCCCAGGAAGAGCTAACTATGGCTACACCTTC. Translated, it gives CASSFPGRANYGYTF.